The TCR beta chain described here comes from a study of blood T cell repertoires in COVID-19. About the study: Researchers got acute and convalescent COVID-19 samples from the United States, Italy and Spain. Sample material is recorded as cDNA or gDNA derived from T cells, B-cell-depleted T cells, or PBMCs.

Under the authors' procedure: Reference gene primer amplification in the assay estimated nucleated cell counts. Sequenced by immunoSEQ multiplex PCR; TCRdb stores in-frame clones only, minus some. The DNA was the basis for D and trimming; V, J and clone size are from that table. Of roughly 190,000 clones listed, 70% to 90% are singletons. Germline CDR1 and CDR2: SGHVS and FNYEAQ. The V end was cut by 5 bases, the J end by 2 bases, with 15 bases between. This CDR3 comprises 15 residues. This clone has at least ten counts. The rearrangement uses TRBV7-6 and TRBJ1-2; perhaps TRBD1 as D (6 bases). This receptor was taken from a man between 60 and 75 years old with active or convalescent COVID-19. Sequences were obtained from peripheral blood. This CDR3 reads CASSARLDSNYGYTF. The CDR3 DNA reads TGTGCCAGCAGCGCAAGGCTGGACAGCAACTATGGCTACACCTTC.